The text below deals with one TCR beta chain. The antigen is unknown. The data belong to a study of T-cell memory formation after mild COVID-19. Regarding the study as a whole: The authors left the SARS-CoV-2 specificity of second-wave clones peaking on day 37 unconfirmed. Cross-reactive memory apparently joined, as some responding clones appeared in pre-infection memory. CD8+ contracting clones occupied EMRA, while CD4+ ones occupied mainly CM and EM.

Constant-segment primers were used for 5'RACE, and the resulting TCR alpha and TCR beta cDNA libraries carried sample barcodes and UMIs. From the 5' RACE reads, TCRdb called clonotypes with MiXCR, one entry per CDR3 protein. The sample carries about 400,000 distinct CDR3 sequences, about 16% recorded once. CDR1 and CDR2 from the germline V gene are KGHSH and LQKENI. With 7 bases removed from V and 0 bases from J, the gap between germline ends came to 9 bases. The CDR3 has 13 residues. The source material was PBMCs or a T cell subset sorted from them (not recorded which). The receptor comes from a man aged 18 to 30 who had mild COVID-19 (a few samples of this study predate the infection). Cell type and time point are not known. The genes are TRBV18 and TRBJ1-1, with D possibly TRBD1 on 5 matching bases. CDR3 in DNA: TGTGCCAGCTGGGAGGGGATGAACACTGAAGCTTTCTTT. This translates into CASWEGMNTEAFF.